The 25 T cell receptor beta chains given below trace back to one sample, sequenced in a study of Ad26.COV2.S vaccination and SARS-CoV-2 variants. Clones were read by immunoSEQ multiplex PCR, and TCRdb kept only the in-frame ones, dropping some. The sample lists fewer than 600,000 clones, roughly 87% occurring once. The treatment is: roughly 19 received Ad26.COV2.S at low or high dose, single or two shots; 5 received placebo; per-sample allocation not given. All samples were drawn on day 63, counting from the first vaccine or placebo injection. The specimen was peripheral blood, collected in a trial of Ad26.COV2.S vaccine versus placebo. The receptors originated from a person aged 18-65 years who received the Ad26.COV2.S COVID-19 vaccine or a placebo.

This clone came up a few times. V and J are TRBV4-3 and TRBJ2-7, with a weak D call TRBD2 (5 bases). In germline, CDR1 is LGHNA, CDR2 YSLEER. This CDR3 spans 15 amino acids. Trimming removed 3 bases from V and 0 bases from J, with 12 bases in between. CDR3 DNA: TGCGCCAGCAGCCAGACACCGGGATACTCCTACGAGCAGTACTTC. Its protein product is CASSQTPGYSYEQYF.

The chain carries TRBV6-4 and TRBJ2-3; perhaps D is TRBD1 or TRBD2 (6 bases each). Trimming removed 8 bases from V and 8 bases from J, with 17 bases in between. The CDR3 sequence is 13 residues long. Germline V lookup: CDR1 MRHNA, CDR2 SNTAGT. Here the CDR3 reads CASSDGGRGTQYF. CDR3 DNA sequence: TGTGCCAGCTCAGACGGGGGCCGGGGTACGCAGTATTTT.

The rearrangement joins TRBV5-1 to TRBJ2-3; D tentatively reads TRBD1 or TRBD2 (5 bases each). CDR3 length: 15 residues. Between the trimmed V and J ends, which lost 7 bases and 1 base, there was a span of 16 bases. The germline CDR1 and CDR2 sequences are SGHRS and YFSETQ. The chain's CDR3 is CASAMGTSGTDTQYF. The CDR3 DNA reads as TGCGCCAGCGCTATGGGGACGAGCGGCACAGATACGCAGTATTTT.

V is TRBV4-3 and J is TRBJ1-1; D perhaps matches TRBD1 (6 bases). V shed 3 bases and J shed 1 base, with 12 bases lying between them. The CDR3 contains 15 residues. Germline CDR1 is LGHNA and CDR2 is YSLEER. This CDR3 reads CASSQQGKENTEAFF. The CDR3 DNA reads TGCGCCAGCAGCCAGCAGGGGAAAGAGAACACTGAAGCTTTCTTT.

The chain joins TRBV3-1 (or the pseudogene TRBV3-2) to TRBJ1-5; no reliable D call. This CDR3 has 14 residues. The germline V and J ends were trimmed by 3 bases and 4 bases, with 10 bases remaining between them. Germline CDR1 LGHDT, CDR2 YNNKEL (reference sequence). CDR3 bases: TGTGCCAGCAGCCACCGAGGCGGGAATCAGCCCCAGCATTTT. Its translation: CASSHRGGNQPQHF.

This clone is a singleton in its sample. This chain links TRBV12-3 or TRBV12-4 with TRBJ2-1; D is ambiguous. The CDR3 runs to 12 residues. The ends were cut back, 3 bases at V and 10 bases at J, with 10 bases in the middle. CDR3 protein: CASSFGSTEQFF. CDR3 coding DNA: TGTGCCAGCAGTTTCGGCAGTACGGAGCAGTTCTTC.

The chain combines TRBV28 with TRBJ2-1; 10 positions match TRBD2. Per the germline V gene, CDR1 is MDHEN and CDR2 is SYDVKM. The CDR3 consists of 19 residues. The trim removed 7 bases at V and 8 bases at J, leaving 23 bases unmatched. The CDR3 loop reads CASITRLGLAVTGGYEQFF. The CDR3 DNA sequence: TGTGCCAGCATCACGAGGCTCGGACTAGCGGTAACGGGAGGATATGAGCAGTTCTTC.

The chain combines TRBV7-2 with TRBJ2-3; the D gene is possibly TRBD1 (5 bases). Between the trimmed V and J ends, which lost 2 bases and 5 bases, there was a span of 8 bases. The CDR3 totals 13 residues. CDR1 SGHTA and CDR2 FQGNSA come from the germline V gene. This chain's CDR3 is CASSLTREDTQYF. Written as DNA, the CDR3 is TGTGCCAGCAGCTTAACCAGGGAAGATACGCAGTATTTT.

J is TRBJ1-2 and V is TRBV6-6; D gene ambiguous. V lost 0 bases and J 2 bases, leaving 13 bases between the germline ends. CDR3 length equals 16 residues. Germline V gene sequence: CDR1 MNHNY, CDR2 SVGAGI (reference sequence). CDR3 in DNA: TGTGCCAGCAGTTACTCGAATCCGGCGGTAAACTATGGCTACACCTTC. Translation gives CASSYSNPAVNYGYTF.

This clone was counted a few times. V is TRBV5-1 and J is TRBJ2-7; 7 nucleotides align to TRBD1. V shed 6 bases, J shed 0 bases, and the junction held 12 bases outside the gene matches. Germline V lookup: CDR1 SGHRS, CDR2 YFSETQ. The CDR3 is 16 residues long. The CDR3 loop is CASNPHRDSPSYEQYF. The CDR3 nucleotides are TGCGCCAGCAACCCCCACCGGGACAGTCCCTCCTACGAGCAGTACTTC.

V is TRBV15 and J is TRBJ1-5, with 7 bases identical to TRBD1. Germline-derived CDR1 and CDR2 are LNHNV and YYDKDF (reference sequence). J lost 5 bases, V lost 0 bases, and 7 bases had no gene match. The CDR3 length is 16 residues. The CDR3 region has the DNA TGTGCCACCAGCAGAGAGCGAGGGGGCGGCGATCAGCCCCAGCATTTT. Its protein product is CATSRERGGGDQPQHF.

The V gene is TRBV29-1, the J gene TRBJ2-7; tentatively, D is TRBD1 or TRBD2 (5 bases each). The ends were cut back, 4 bases at V and 4 bases at J, with 17 bases in the middle. CDR1 and CDR2 (germline): SQVTM, ANQGSEA. This CDR3 comprises 14 residues. The CDR3 sequence: CSVGGTAVLYEQYF. As DNA, the CDR3 is TGCAGCGTTGGGGGGACGGCTGTATTGTACGAGCAGTACTTC.

This chain joins TRBV28 and TRBJ1-3; maybe TRBD1 (6 bases). Trimming took off 10 bases at V and 2 bases at J, with 18 bases between the two ends. Germline V gene lookup returns CDR1 MDHEN and CDR2 SYDVKM. The CDR3 extends over 15 amino acids. The CDR3 is CAITSPQGPGNTIYF. The CDR3 DNA reads TGTGCCATCACTTCTCCACAGGGCCCTGGAAACACCATATATTTT. Full variable domain (remainder filled in from reference TRBV28 and TRBJ1-3): DVKVTQSSRYLVKRTGEKVFLECVQDMDHENMFWYRQDPGLGLRLIYFSYDVKMKEKGDIPEGYSVSREKKERFSLILESASTNQTSMYLCAITSPQGPGNTIYFGEGSWLTVV.

V and J are TRBV9 and TRBJ2-7; the D gene is possibly TRBD1 (6 bases). The CDR3 has 13 residues. From germline, CDR1 is SGDLS and CDR2 YYNGEE. Deletions cut 3 bases from V and 6 bases from J, with 13 bases between. The CDR3 bases are TGTGCCAGCAGCGAAGACAGCAGGGGCGAGCAGTACTTC. Encoded protein: CASSEDSRGEQYF.

This clone came up a few times. The CDR3 region has the DNA TGCGCCAGCAGCCAAGATGTGCCAGGATTCTATGGCTACACCTTC. It codes for CASSQDVPGFYGYTF. The J gene is TRBJ1-2, the V gene TRBV4-3; no reliable D call. V was clipped by 0 bases and J by 4 bases, with 12 bases between them. The length of the CDR3 is 15 residues. Germline-derived CDR1 and CDR2 are LGHNA and YSLEER.

This rearrangement joins TRBV11-3 to TRBJ2-2; perhaps TRBD1 as D (5 bases). The V end lost 3 bases, the J end lost 4 bases, and 6 bases lay between the germline ends. This CDR3 spans 13 amino acids. Germline V gene data show CDR1 as SGHNT and CDR2 as YENEEA. The CDR3 nucleotides read TGTGCCAGCAGCTTGGGGCGCACCGGGGAGCTGTTTTTT. Its protein is CASSLGRTGELFF.

The V call is TRBV27, the J call TRBJ1-6, with D unclear. CDR1 and CDR2 from the germline V gene are MNHEY and SMNVEV (reference sequence). V lost 5 bases, J lost 0 bases, and 11 bases lay in between. The CDR3 extends over 16 amino acids. CDR3 protein: CASSPRTLSYNSPLHF. CDR3 sequence (DNA): TGTGCCAGCAGTCCACGGACCCTCTCCTATAATTCACCCCTCCACTTT.

The chain carries TRBV19 and TRBJ1-6, with D perhaps matching TRBD1 (5 bases). Between the trimmed V and J ends, which lost 6 bases and 4 bases, there was a span of 13 bases. The CDR3 loop spans 15 amino acids. Germline CDR1 reads LNHDA; CDR2 reads SQIVND (reference sequence). CDR3 DNA: TGTGCCAGTAGCCGCAGGGAGGTTTATAATTCACCCCTCCACTTT. It encodes CASSRREVYNSPLHF.

The chain uses TRBV6-5 and TRBJ1-5, with D possibly matching TRBD1 (5 bases). V was trimmed by 2 bases and J by 6 bases, leaving 11 bases between them. The CDR3 runs to 14 residues. Germline V gene sequence: CDR1 MNHEY, CDR2 SVGAGI. CDR3 DNA: TGTGCCAGCAGTTACGGGGGTGATGGTCAGCCCCAGCATTTT. Its protein is CASSYGGDGQPQHF.

This chain uses TRBV7-9 with TRBJ1-2; the D is unclear. There are 14 residues in the CDR3. Per the germline V gene, CDR1 is SEHNR and CDR2 is FQNEAQ (reference sequence). Trimming removed 1 base at V and 4 bases at J, with 10 bases between. The CDR3 is CASSLDADFYGYTF. DNA for the CDR3: TGTGCCAGCAGCTTAGATGCGGATTTCTATGGCTACACCTTC.

In the case of this clone: This specimen includes other DNA sequences encoding the same CDR3. The genes are TRBV5-1 and TRBJ1-1; the D is unclear. Germline CDR1 and CDR2: SGHRS and YFSETQ. The CDR3 totals 13 residues. The germline V and J ends were trimmed by 0 bases and 2 bases, with 5 bases remaining between them. In DNA, the CDR3 is TGCGCCAGCAGCTTGGGAAGAAACACTGAAGCTTTCTTT. It is translated as CASSLGRNTEAFF.

The V and J genes are TRBV14 and TRBJ2-1, with 9 bases identical to TRBD2. Trimming removed 4 bases from V and 4 bases from J; junction bases left unmatched: 8. Germline CDR1 reads SGHDN; CDR2 reads FVKESK. This CDR3 comprises 16 residues. CDR3 coding DNA: TGTGCCAGCAGCCCCCCGACTAGCGGAAGTTACAATGAGCAGTTCTTC. The encoded protein is CASSPPTSGSYNEQFF.

The CDR3 DNA follows: TGTGCCAGCAGCGCCGGGACAGGGATTGACGAGCAGTACTTC. The encoded protein is CASSAGTGIDEQYF. V and J are TRBV2 and TRBJ2-7; 9 positions agree with TRBD1. CDR1 is SNHLY, CDR2 FYNNEI, per germline. CDR3 length: 14 amino acids. The J segment lost 5 bases and the V segment lost 6 bases, leaving 8 bases of the junction unmatched.

The chain employs TRBV2 and TRBJ1-2, with 8 bases lining up with TRBD1. Germline V gene sequence: CDR1 SNHLY, CDR2 FYNNEI. There are 15 residues in the CDR3. Unmatched junction bases numbered 10, after V lost 6 bases and J lost 4 bases. The CDR3 nucleotides read TGTGCCAGCAGCTGGGGACAGGTCACCTCCTATGGCTACACCTTC. As protein: CASSWGQVTSYGYTF.

This clone was seen more than once but under ten times. The chain is built from TRBV11-2 and TRBJ1-1; 7 bases are shared with TRBD1. Germline V gene sequence: CDR1 SGHAT, CDR2 FQNNGV. This CDR3 is built from 16 residues. V shed 0 bases and J 1 base; nucleotides not matched to a gene: 5. Here the CDR3 reads CASSLDPYRGNTEAFF. CDR3 sequence (DNA): TGTGCCAGCAGCTTAGATCCTTACAGGGGGAACACTGAAGCTTTCTTT.